These 30 T cell receptor beta chains came from one sample sequenced in a study of blood T cells in healthy people across ages. Together with a sample-barcoded 5' primer, a J-beta primer mix was included in a second PCR lasting roughly 6 to 12 cycles. Each CDR3 protein gets one entry after TCRdb re-called the 5' RACE reads with MiXCR. The table lists hundreds of thousands of distinct CDR3 sequences, 56% of them singletons. Sequencing input: blood. Source of these receptors: a man aged 35 to 55 in good health.

The gene calls are TRBV15 and TRBJ2-1; D not resolved. The V gene's germline CDR1 is LNHNV and CDR2 YYDKDF (reference sequence). Trimming cost V 0 bases and J 4 bases, with 10 bases left between them. The CDR3 is made up of 15 amino acids. The CDR3 region is CATSREPAEYNEQFF. DNA of the CDR3: TGTGCCACCAGCAGAGAACCAGCAGAGTACAATGAGCAGTTCTTC.

Worth noting for this clonotype: A much larger clone differs from this one at a single base, so this may be a read error. V and J are TRBV20-1 and TRBJ2-1; TRBD2 might be the D (5 bases). This CDR3 has 14 amino acids. Germline loops: CDR1 DFQATT, CDR2 SNEGSKA (reference sequence). Trimming stripped 3 bases from V and 1 base from J, with 10 bases between. DNA for the CDR3: TGCAGTGCTAGCGGGGTGGGTTCCTACAATGAGCAGTTCTTC. Its protein product is CSASGVGSYNEQFF.

The chain links TRBV7-2 to TRBJ2-5; no firm D call. This CDR3 comprises 15 residues. Germline CDR1 SGHTA, CDR2 FQGNSA. V lost 1 base and J 2 bases, leaving 11 bases between the germline ends. CDR3 sequence reads: CASSLELALQETQYF. As DNA, the CDR3 is TGTGCCAGCAGCTTAGAGTTGGCATTGCAAGAGACCCAGTACTTC.

V gene TRBV3-1 combines with J gene TRBJ2-7, with 7 bases aligning to TRBD1. The CDR3 covers 14 residues. V shed 4 bases, J shed 3 bases, and the junction held 6 bases outside the gene matches. CDR1 and CDR2 from the germline V gene are LGHDT and YNNKEL (reference sequence). The CDR3 bases are TGTGCCAGCAGCCGGACAGGTGGAGACTACGAGCAGTACTTC. It encodes CASSRTGGDYEQYF.

This clonotype was seen only a few times. The CDR3 loop is CASSLAGNSGNTIYF. CDR3 DNA sequence: TGTGCCAGCAGCTTGGCGGGGAACTCTGGAAACACCATATATTTT. This chain connects TRBV13 to TRBJ1-3; D gene uncertain. The germline gives CDR1 PRHDT, CDR2 FYEKMQ (reference sequence). The CDR3 has 15 residues. V gave up 3 bases and J gave up 0 bases, with 9 bases separating them.

This clonotype appeared once. The genes are TRBV7-2 and TRBJ2-1; 9 positions match TRBD2. This CDR3 contains 19 residues. Losses at the gene ends were 5 bases for V and 6 bases for J; bases not matched to a gene: 20. The germline CDR1 and CDR2 sequences are SGHTA and FQGNSA. The CDR3 is CASSLNGLAGTSGANEQFF. The CDR3 bases are TGTGCCAGCAGCCTTAACGGGCTAGCGGGGACCTCGGGGGCCAATGAGCAGTTCTTC.

V gene TRBV11-1 combines with J gene TRBJ2-1; possibly TRBD2 for D (5 bases). The J call is doubtful: the DNA matches TRBJ2-7 better. This CDR3 region has 15 residues. Per the germline V gene, CDR1 is SGHAT and CDR2 is FQDESV (reference sequence). Here the CDR3 DNA reads TGTGCCAGCAGCCCTCCGGCTAGCTCCTACAATGAGCAGTACTTC. Its translation is CASSPPASSYNEQYF.

This clonotype was seen only a few times. The V gene is TRBV20-1, the J gene TRBJ2-1; the D gene is possibly TRBD2 (5 bases). CDR1 is DFQATT, CDR2 SNEGSKA, per germline (reference sequence). CDR3 length equals 12 residues. Trimming left V 7 bases short and J 3 bases short, with 10 bases between. The CDR3 is CSGENLYNEQFF. In DNA form, the CDR3 reads TGCAGTGGGGAGAACCTCTACAATGAGCAGTTCTTC.

Remarks on this clonotype: The junction shows a germline mismatch at one end, possibly a read error. The V and J genes are TRBV29-1 and TRBJ2-7, with D possibly being TRBD2 (6 bases). The J call is uncertain, as TRBJ2-5 better fits the DNA end. Germline V lookup: CDR1 SQVTM, CDR2 ANQGSEA. CDR3 length: 13 residues. The CDR3 region is CSAEHLALETQYF. Written as DNA, the CDR3 is TGCAGCGCTGAACATCTAGCGCTGGAGACCCAGTACTTC.

In this sample, this clonotype turned up a few times. This sequence joins TRBV7-2 and TRBJ1-5, with TRBD1 as a possible D gene (6 bases). Per germline, CDR1 SGHTA and CDR2 FQGNSA. Deletions cut 5 bases from V and 4 bases from J, with 12 bases between. The CDR3 is 14 amino acids. CDR3 in amino acids: CASSPGGGNQPQHF. CDR3 coding DNA: TGTGCCAGCAGCCCTGGGGGCGGTAATCAGCCCCAGCATTTT. Supplemented by reference TRBV7-2 and TRBJ1-5, the full variable domain reads GAGVSQSPSNKVTEKGKDVELRCDPISGHTALYWYRQSLGQGLEFLIYFQGNSAPDKSGLPSDRFSAERTGGSVSTLTIQRTQQEDSAVYLCASSPGGGNQPQHFGDGTRLSIL.

The chain is built from TRBV7-2 and TRBJ2-7; D is uncertain. Deletions cut 1 base from V and 3 bases from J, with 13 bases between. Germline V gene lookup returns CDR1 SGHTA and CDR2 FQGNSA. The CDR3 loop spans 15 amino acids. The CDR3 coding sequence is TGTGCCAGCAGCTTAGACGGCAACGCCCGCTACGAGCAGTACTTC. Its protein is CASSLDGNARYEQYF.

The gene calls are TRBV10-2 and TRBJ1-5; 7 nucleotides line up with TRBD1. The germline CDR1 and CDR2 sequences are WSHSY and SAAADI. This CDR3 is 17 amino acids long. After removal of 4 bases from V and 2 bases from J, the junction contained 11 bases not matched to a gene. CDR3: CASSVGEQGSGNQPQHF. Written as DNA, the CDR3 is TGCGCCAGCAGTGTGGGTGAACAGGGGTCGGGCAATCAGCCCCAGCATTTT.

Turning to this clonotype: A much larger clone lies a single base off, so this may be a read error. V gene TRBV20-1 combines with J gene TRBJ2-3, with 12 positions matching TRBD1. The CDR3 totals 18 residues. The V gene's germline CDR1 is DFQATT and CDR2 SNEGSKA (reference sequence). V was clipped by 3 bases and J by 1 base; unmatched bases: 11. CDR3 in DNA: TGCAGTGCTAGGACCCTACCCGGGACAGGGGGCGGCACAGATACGCAGTATTTT. Translation gives CSARTLPGTGGGTDTQYF.

This clonotype was detected only a few times. The chain has TRBV9 and TRBJ2-1; TRBD2 aligns across 14 bases. J was trimmed by 2 bases and V by 3 bases; bases with no gene match: 1. Germline CDR1 reads SGDLS; CDR2 reads YYNGEE. CDR3 length equals 16 residues. For the CDR3, the DNA is TGTGCCAGCAGCGCGGGACTAGCGGGAGCCTACAATGAGCAGTTCTTC. Its translation: CASSAGLAGAYNEQFF.

This clonotype appeared a single time. The chain employs TRBV3-1 and TRBJ2-5; the D call may be TRBD1 or TRBD2 (5 bases each). TRBJ2-7 explains the end of the DNA better; the J call may be wrong. The CDR3 has 14 residues. The V gene's germline CDR1 is LGHDT and CDR2 YNNKEL (reference sequence). The DNA of the CDR3 is TGTGCCAGCAGCCAAGCGGGGCATCTTAGCGAGCAGTACTTC. It specifies CASSQAGHLSEQYF.

This clonotype was observed at least ten times. J is TRBJ1-1 and V is TRBV4-1; D is perhaps TRBD1 (5 bases). This CDR3 is 11 amino acids long. Trimming removed 4 bases at V and 8 bases at J, with 8 bases between. Germline V gene lookup returns CDR1 MGHRA and CDR2 YSYEKL. The CDR3 here is CASSRGREAFF. CDR3 nucleotide sequence: TGCGCCAGCAGCCGGGGCAGAGAAGCTTTCTTT.

This clonotype has a handful of counts. The chain employs TRBV9 and TRBJ2-3; 10 bases agree with TRBD1. The CDR3 sequence is 14 residues long. Germline CDR1 reads SGDLS; CDR2 reads YYNGEE. The V gene end was trimmed by 7 bases and the J gene end by 0 bases; junction bases not matched to a gene: 2. The CDR3 DNA reads as TGTGCCAGCGGGACAGGGGCTAGCACAGATACGCAGTATTTT. It translates to CASGTGASTDTQYF. The full variable domain, completed using reference TRBV9 and TRBJ2-3, is DSGVTQTPKHLITATGQRVTLRCSPRSGDLSVYWYQQSLDQGLQFLIQYYNGEERAKGNILERFSAQQFPDLHSELNLSSLELGDSALYFCASGTGASTDTQYFGPGTRLTVL.

Only a few counts were recorded for this clonotype. The chain carries TRBV20-1 and TRBJ2-7, with TRBD2 as a possible D gene (6 bases). Trimming took off 6 bases at V and 0 bases at J, with 9 bases between the two ends. This CDR3 spans 12 amino acids. CDR1 is DFQATT, CDR2 SNEGSKA, per germline (reference sequence). CDR3 coding DNA: TGCAGTGCGGGCGGGGTCTCCTACGAGCAGTACTTC. It specifies CSAGGVSYEQYF.

V gene TRBV5-1 combines with J gene TRBJ2-1, with 11 bases matching TRBD2. The assigned J gene may be wrong: the sequence end matches TRBJ2-7 better. Germline-derived CDR1 and CDR2 are SGHRS and YFSETQ. The CDR3 runs to 16 residues. CDR3 amino acids: CASSVLAGGPINEQYF. CDR3 coding DNA: TGCGCCAGCAGCGTGTTAGCGGGAGGGCCTATTAATGAGCAGTACTTC.

This clonotype occurred a few times. The rearrangement uses TRBV9 and TRBJ2-5; 8 nucleotides line up with TRBD2. Germline-derived CDR1 and CDR2 are SGDLS and YYNGEE. The ends lost 0 bases at V and 2 bases at J; junction bases unmatched: 9. The CDR3 consists of 17 residues. CDR3 residues: CASSVDPGGQLQETQYF. The CDR3 coding sequence is TGTGCCAGCAGCGTAGATCCGGGGGGGCAGCTACAAGAGACCCAGTACTTC.

V usage is TRBV5-1 and J usage is TRBJ2-7; 10 bases fit TRBD1. CDR1 is SGHRS and CDR2 is YFSETQ in the germline V gene. Losses at the gene ends were 2 bases for V and 7 bases for J; bases not matched to a gene: 12. This CDR3 has 16 residues. CDR3 bases: TGCGCCAGCAGCTTTCGACAGGGGGCCTCCTACAATGAGCAGTACTTC. Its translation: CASSFRQGASYNEQYF.

This clonotype was observed once. A read error may produce the germline difference seen at one junction end. The V call is TRBV5-6, the J call TRBJ1-2; 9 positions agree with TRBD1. Per the germline V gene, CDR1 is SGHDT and CDR2 is YYEEEE. There are 15 residues in the CDR3. The CDR3 nucleotides read TGTGCCGGCAGCTTGGGGACAGGGACAGCCGATGGCTACACCTTC. This sequence encodes CAGSLGTGTADGYTF. Full variable domain (rest looked up from reference TRBV5-6 and TRBJ1-2): DAGVTQSPTHLIKTRGQQVTLRCSPKSGHDTVSWYQQALGQGPQFIFQYYEEEERQRGNFPDRFSGHQFPNYSSELNVNALLLGDSALYLCAGSLGTGTADGYTFGSGTRLTVV.

The chain joins TRBV5-1 to TRBJ2-5, with D possibly being TRBD2 (6 bases). Germline CDR1 is SGHRS and CDR2 is YFSETQ. This CDR3 is 14 amino acids long. V was trimmed by 3 bases and J by 4 bases, leaving 13 bases between them. Written as DNA, the CDR3 is TGCGCCAGCAGCTGGGACCTAGCGACAGAGACCCAGTACTTC. Translating it yields CASSWDLATETQYF.

A few counts support this clonotype. V is TRBV10-2 and J is TRBJ2-7, with 7 bases that match TRBD2. The J call may not be correct, given that the DNA end is closer to TRBJ2-5. The V gene's germline CDR1 is WSHSY and CDR2 SAAADI. The CDR3 sequence is 14 residues long. The CDR3 DNA follows: TGCGCCAGCAGTATTGGACGGGAGGAAGAGACCCAGTACTTC. Amino acid sequence: CASSIGREEETQYF.

The V call is TRBV20-1, the J call TRBJ2-5, with D tentatively TRBD2 (5 bases). The CDR3 is made up of 12 amino acids. V was clipped by 5 bases and J by 4 bases, with 11 bases between them. Germline CDR1 is DFQATT and CDR2 is SNEGSKA (reference sequence). The CDR3 nucleotides are TGCAGTGCTCATACTAGGTCAGAGACCCAGTACTTC. It specifies CSAHTRSETQYF.

The sample holds a few counts of this clonotype. This rearrangement joins TRBV6-6 to TRBJ2-7, with 7 nucleotides matching TRBD2. J gave up 2 bases and V 2 bases, and 9 bases lay outside the gene matches. Germline V gene data show CDR1 as MNHNY and CDR2 as SVGAGI (reference sequence). The CDR3 extends over 16 amino acids. The CDR3 nucleotides read TGTGCCAGCAGTTACGCACCGGGGAGCGGGGCCTACGAGCAGTACTTC. It codes for CASSYAPGSGAYEQYF.

CDR3 in amino acids: CAISEKQGANYGYTF. CDR3 nucleotides: TGTGCCATCAGTGAGAAACAGGGGGCAAACTATGGCTACACCTTC. This chain joins TRBV10-3 and TRBJ1-2; 9 nucleotides line up with TRBD1. Germline lookup yields CDR1 ENHRY and CDR2 SYGVKD. The length of the CDR3 is 15 residues. The trim removed 2 bases at V and 2 bases at J, leaving 3 bases unmatched.

J is TRBJ1-4 and V is TRBV9, with 8 nucleotides matching TRBD1. Germline V gene data show CDR1 as SGDLS and CDR2 as YYNGEE. V gave up 4 bases and J gave up 12 bases; unmatched junction bases: 8. This CDR3 region has 13 residues. CDR3 region: CASSTRTGMELFF. The CDR3 nucleotides are TGTGCCAGCAGCACGAGGACAGGGATGGAACTGTTTTTT.

This clonotype was counted only a few times. The chain uses TRBV27 and TRBJ2-1; D is tentatively TRBD1 or TRBD2 (5 bases each). This CDR3 contains 15 residues. Germline lookup yields CDR1 MNHEY and CDR2 SMNVEV (reference sequence). V was shortened by 2 bases and J by 3 bases, with 11 bases between the two germline ends. For the CDR3, the DNA is TGTGCCAGCAGTTTAGAGGGACGGAACTACAATGAGCAGTTCTTC. Translated, it gives CASSLEGRNYNEQFF.

This clonotype showed up just a few times. The V gene is TRBV6-5, the J gene TRBJ2-5, with D perhaps being TRBD1 or TRBD2 (5 bases each). The CDR3 consists of 16 residues. Trimming pared 5 bases from V and 4 bases from J, leaving 20 bases between. Germline CDR1 reads MNHEY; CDR2 reads SVGAGI. The CDR3 nucleotides are TGTGCCAGCAGTCAGCGACGGCCATCTGGGGGAGAGACCCAGTACTTC. It codes for CASSQRRPSGGETQYF.